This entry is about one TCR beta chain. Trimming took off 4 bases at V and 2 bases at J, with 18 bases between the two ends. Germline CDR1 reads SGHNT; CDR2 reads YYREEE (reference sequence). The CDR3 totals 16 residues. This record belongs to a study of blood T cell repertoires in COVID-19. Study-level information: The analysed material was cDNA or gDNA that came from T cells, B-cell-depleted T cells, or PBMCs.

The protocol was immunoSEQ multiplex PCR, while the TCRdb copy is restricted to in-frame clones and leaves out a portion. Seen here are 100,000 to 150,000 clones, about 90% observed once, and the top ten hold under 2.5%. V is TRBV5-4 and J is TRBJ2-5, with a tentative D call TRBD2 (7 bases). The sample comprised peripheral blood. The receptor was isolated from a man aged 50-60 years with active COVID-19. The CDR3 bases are TGTGCCAGCAGCCGCCCGGGGGGCGCATGGCAAGAGACCCAGTACTTC. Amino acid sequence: CASSRPGGAWQETQYF.